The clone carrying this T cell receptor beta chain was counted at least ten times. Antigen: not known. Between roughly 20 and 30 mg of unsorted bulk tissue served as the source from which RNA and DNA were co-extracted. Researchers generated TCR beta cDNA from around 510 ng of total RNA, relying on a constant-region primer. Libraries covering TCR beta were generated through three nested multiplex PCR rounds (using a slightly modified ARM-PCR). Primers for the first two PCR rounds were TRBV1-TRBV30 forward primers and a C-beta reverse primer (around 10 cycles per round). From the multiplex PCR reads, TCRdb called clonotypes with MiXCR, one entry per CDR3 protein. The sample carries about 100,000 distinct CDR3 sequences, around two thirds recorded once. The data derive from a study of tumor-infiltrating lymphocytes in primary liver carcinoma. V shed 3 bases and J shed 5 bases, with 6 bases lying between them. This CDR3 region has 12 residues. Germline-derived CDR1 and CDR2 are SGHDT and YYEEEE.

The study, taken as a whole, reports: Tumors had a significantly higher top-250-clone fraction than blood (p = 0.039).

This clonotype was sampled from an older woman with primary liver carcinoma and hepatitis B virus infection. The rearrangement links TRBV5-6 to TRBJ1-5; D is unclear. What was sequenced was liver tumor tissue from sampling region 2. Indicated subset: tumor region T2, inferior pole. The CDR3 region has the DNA TGTGCCAGCAGCTCCGGGGATCAGCCCCAGCATTTT. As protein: CASSSGDQPQHF.